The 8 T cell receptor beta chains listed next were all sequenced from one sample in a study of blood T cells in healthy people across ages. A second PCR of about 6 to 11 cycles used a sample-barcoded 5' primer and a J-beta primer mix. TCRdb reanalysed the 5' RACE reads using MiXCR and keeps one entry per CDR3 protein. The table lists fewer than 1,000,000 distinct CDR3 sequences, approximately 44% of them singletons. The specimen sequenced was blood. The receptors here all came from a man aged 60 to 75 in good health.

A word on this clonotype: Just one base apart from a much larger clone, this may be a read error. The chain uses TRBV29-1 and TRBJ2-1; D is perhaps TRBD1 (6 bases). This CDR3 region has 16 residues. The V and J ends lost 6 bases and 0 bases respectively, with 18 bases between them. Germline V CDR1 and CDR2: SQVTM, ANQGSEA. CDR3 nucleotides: TGCAGCGTAAGAATAGAGGGACACCCCTCCTACAATGAGCAGTTCTTC. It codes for CSVRIEGHPSYNEQFF.

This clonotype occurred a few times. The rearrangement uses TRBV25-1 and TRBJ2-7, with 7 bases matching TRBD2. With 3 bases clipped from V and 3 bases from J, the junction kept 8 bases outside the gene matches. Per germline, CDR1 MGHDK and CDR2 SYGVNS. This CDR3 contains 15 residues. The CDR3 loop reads CASSDNRAGDYEQYF. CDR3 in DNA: TGTGCCAGCAGTGACAACCGGGCGGGGGACTACGAGCAGTACTTC.

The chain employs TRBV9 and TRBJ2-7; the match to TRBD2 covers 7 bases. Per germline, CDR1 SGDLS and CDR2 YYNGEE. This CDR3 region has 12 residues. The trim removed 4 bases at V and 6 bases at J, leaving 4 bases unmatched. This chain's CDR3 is CASSIPGGEQYF. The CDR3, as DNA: TGTGCCAGCAGCATCCCGGGGGGCGAGCAGTACTTC.

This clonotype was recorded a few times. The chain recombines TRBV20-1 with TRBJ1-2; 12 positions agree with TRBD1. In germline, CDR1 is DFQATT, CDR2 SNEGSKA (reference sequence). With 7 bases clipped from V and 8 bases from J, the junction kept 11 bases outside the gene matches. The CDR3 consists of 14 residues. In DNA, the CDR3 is TGCAGTGTGGGACAGGGGGCAATCGCTAACGGCTACACCTTC. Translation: CSVGQGAIANGYTF.

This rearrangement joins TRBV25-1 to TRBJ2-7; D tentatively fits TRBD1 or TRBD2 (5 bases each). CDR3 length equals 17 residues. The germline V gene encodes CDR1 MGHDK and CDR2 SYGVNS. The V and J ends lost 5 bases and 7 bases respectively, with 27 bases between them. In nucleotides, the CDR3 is TGTGCCAGCAGTATCGTCCCATCGGGGACGGCAGTGGAGGAGCAGTACTTC. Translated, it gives CASSIVPSGTAVEEQYF.

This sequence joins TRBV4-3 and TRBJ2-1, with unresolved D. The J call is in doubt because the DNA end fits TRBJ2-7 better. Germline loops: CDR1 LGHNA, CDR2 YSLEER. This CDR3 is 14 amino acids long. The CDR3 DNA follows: TGCGCCAGCAGCCAAGGGTTTTACAACAATGAGCAGTACTTC. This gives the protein CASSQGFYNNEQYF.

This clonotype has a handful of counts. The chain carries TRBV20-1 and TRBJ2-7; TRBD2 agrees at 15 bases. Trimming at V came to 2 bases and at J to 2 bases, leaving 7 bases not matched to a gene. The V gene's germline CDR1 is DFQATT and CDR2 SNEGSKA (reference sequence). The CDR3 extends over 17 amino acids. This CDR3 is CSARKGTSGGQAYEQYF. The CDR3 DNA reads TGCAGTGCTAGAAAAGGGACTAGCGGGGGGCAGGCCTACGAGCAGTACTTC.

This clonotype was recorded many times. The CDR3 is CASSSPNYEQYF. CDR3 nucleotide sequence: TGTGCCAGCAGTTCCCCAAATTACGAGCAGTACTTC. The chain links TRBV7-2 to TRBJ2-7; no definite D call. The V end was cut by 6 bases, the J end by 4 bases, with 10 bases between. The germline CDR1 and CDR2 sequences are SGHTA and FQGNSA. This CDR3 contains 12 residues.